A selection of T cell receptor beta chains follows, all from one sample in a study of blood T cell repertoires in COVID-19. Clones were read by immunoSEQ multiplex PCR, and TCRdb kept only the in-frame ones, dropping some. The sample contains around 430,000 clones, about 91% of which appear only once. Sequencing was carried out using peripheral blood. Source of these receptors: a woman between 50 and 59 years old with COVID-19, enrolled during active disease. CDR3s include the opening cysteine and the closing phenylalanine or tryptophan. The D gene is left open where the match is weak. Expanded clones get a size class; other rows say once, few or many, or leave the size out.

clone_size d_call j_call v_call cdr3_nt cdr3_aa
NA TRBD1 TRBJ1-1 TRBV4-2 TGTGCCAGCAGCCAAGAACGGGACAGAGCTTTCTTT CASSQERDRAFF
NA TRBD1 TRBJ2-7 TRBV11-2 TGTGCCAGCAGCTTAGTTTGGGACAGGGCAAACTACGAGCAGTACTTC CASSLVWDRANYEQYF
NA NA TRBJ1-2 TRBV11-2 TGTGCCAGCAGCCCACTTGGGCCGGACTATGGCTACACCTTC CASSPLGPDYGYTF
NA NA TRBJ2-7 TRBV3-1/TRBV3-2 TGTGCCAGCAGCCAAGATCGCGTCTCCTACGAGCAGTACTTC CASSQDRVSYEQYF
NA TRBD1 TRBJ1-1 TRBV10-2 TGCGCCAGCAGAGACAGGGTTGGGACTGAAGCTTTCTTT CASRDRVGTEAFF
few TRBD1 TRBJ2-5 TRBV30 TGTGCCTGGAGTACCCTGGACAGGGAAGAGACCCAGTACTTC CAWSTLDREETQYF
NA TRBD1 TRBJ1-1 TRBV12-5 TGTGCTAGTGGTTTTGGGCAGGGGGACACTGAAGCTTTCTTT CASGFGQGDTEAFF
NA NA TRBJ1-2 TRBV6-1 TGTGCCAGCAGTGAAAACCCAGGGGTCAAAAATGGCTACACCTTC CASSENPGVKNGYTF
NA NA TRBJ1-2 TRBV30 TGTGCCTGGAGTGTAAAGGGGTACTGCACCTTC CAWSVKGYCTF
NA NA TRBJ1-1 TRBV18 TGTGCCAGCTCATCCCGGGAAAAAGCTTTCTTT CASSSREKAFF
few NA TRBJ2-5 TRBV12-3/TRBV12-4 TGTGCCAGCAGTTTTAAGGGGGAGACCCAGTACTTC CASSFKGETQYF
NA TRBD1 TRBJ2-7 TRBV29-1 TGCAGCGGACGGGGACAGGGTAGTGGCGAGCAGTACTTC CSGRGQGSGEQYF
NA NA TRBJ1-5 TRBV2 TGTGCCACCGCGGACAGTTATAGCAATCAGCCCCAGCATTTT CATADSYSNQPQHF
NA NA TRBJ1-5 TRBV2 TGTGCCAGCAGTGAAGCGCTTAGGGGAATCAGCAATCAGCCCCAGCATTTT CASSEALRGISNQPQHF
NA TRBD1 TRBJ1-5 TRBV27 TGTGCCAGCAGCGGACAGGCGTTCAATCAGCCCCAGCATTTT CASSGQAFNQPQHF
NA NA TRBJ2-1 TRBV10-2 TGCGCCAGCTTGACTACTTTGAATGAGCAGTTCTTC CASLTTLNEQFF
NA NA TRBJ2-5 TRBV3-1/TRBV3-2 TGTGCCAGCAAGTCCAGCCCGACTGAGGAGACCCAGTACTTC CASKSSPTEETQYF
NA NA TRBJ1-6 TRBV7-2 TGTGCCAGCAGCCCGGACACTCGCCCCCTCCACTTT CASSPDTRPLHF
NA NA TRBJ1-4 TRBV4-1 TGCGCCAGCAGCCCTGAGGGTGAAAAACTGTTTTTT CASSPEGEKLFF
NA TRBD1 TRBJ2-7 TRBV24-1 TGTGCCACCAGTGATTCCCCGGGACAGGGCACCTACGAGCAGTACTTC CATSDSPGQGTYEQYF
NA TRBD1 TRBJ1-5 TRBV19 TGTGCCAGTGATACGGCCGGGACAGGATCCTTTTATAGCAATCAGCCCCAGCATTTT CASDTAGTGSFYSNQPQHF
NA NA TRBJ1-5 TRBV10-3 TGTGCCACCCATCGGGGTCTAGGAGGCAATCAGCCCCAGCATTTT CATHRGLGGNQPQHF
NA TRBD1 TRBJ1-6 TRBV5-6 TGTGCCAGCAGCTTGGTGGACGCGGGACAGGGGAGTTCACCCCTCCACTTT CASSLVDAGQGSSPLHF
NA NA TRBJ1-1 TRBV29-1 TGCAGCGCAACGCTGGGTACAGCGAACACTGAAGCTTTCTTT CSATLGTANTEAFF
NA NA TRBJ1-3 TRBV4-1 TGCGCCAGCAGCCAAATCGGAACAGTGCTCTGGGGAAACACCATATATTTT CASSQIGTVLWGNTIYF
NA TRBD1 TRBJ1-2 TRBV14 TGTGCCAGCAGCCATTTCGGAGGGGGCAGGATTGGTGGCTACACCTTC CASSHFGGGRIGGYTF
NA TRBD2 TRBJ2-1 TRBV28 TGTGCCAGCTCCCGGGGAGGGGCTGAGCAGTTCTTC CASSRGGAEQFF
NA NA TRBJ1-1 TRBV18 TGTGCCAGCTCACCCTCCACGAGCACTGAAGCTTTCTTT CASSPSTSTEAFF
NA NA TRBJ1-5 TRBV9 TGTGCCAGCAGCGGCGGACTGGAAGGAAATCAGCCCCAGCATTTT CASSGGLEGNQPQHF
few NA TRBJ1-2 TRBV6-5 TGTGCCATCGTTGGGACGACAGGCCGCTATGGCTACACCTTC CAIVGTTGRYGYTF
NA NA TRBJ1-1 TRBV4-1 TGCGCCAGCAGCCAAGATAGTCGGCCAGGGTGGACTGAAGCTTTCTTT CASSQDSRPGWTEAFF
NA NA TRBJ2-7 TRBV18 TGTGCCAGCTCCCCAATATCAGGGGAGCAGTACTTC CASSPISGEQYF
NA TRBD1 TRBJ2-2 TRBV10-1 TGCGCCAGCAGTGAGTCCGGACAGGGGCACACCGGGGAGCTGTTTTTT CASSESGQGHTGELFF
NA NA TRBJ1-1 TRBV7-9 TGTGCCAGCAGCCCGGGGGTTGCCTCCACTGAAGCTTTCTTT CASSPGVASTEAFF
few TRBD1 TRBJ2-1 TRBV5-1 TGCGCCAGCAGCTTGGATGGGACAGGGAATAAGGGTGAGCAGTTCTTC CASSLDGTGNKGEQFF
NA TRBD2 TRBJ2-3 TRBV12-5 TGTGCTAGTGGTTTGAGGCTAGCGGGGGGCACAGATACGCAGTATTTT CASGLRLAGGTDTQYF
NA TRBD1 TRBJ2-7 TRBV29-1 TGCAGCGTTGGGGGACAGGGGTCCTACGAGCAGTACTTC CSVGGQGSYEQYF
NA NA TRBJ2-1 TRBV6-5 TGTGCCAGCAGTTACTCCTCTCTGTACAATGAGCAGTTCTTC CASSYSSLYNEQFF
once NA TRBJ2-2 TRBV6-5 TGTGCCAGCAGTTACGCAGTCGGGGAGCTGTTTTTT CASSYAVGELFF
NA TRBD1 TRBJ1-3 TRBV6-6 TGTGCCAGCAGGCGACAGGGGGGCGAAGGAAACACCATATATTTT CASRRQGGEGNTIYF
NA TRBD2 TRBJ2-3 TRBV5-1 TGCGCCAGCATTCGACTACCTTACTCTAGCGGGGGAGGGGTGGATACGCAGTATTTT CASIRLPYSSGGGVDTQYF
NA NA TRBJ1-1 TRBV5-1 TGCGCCAGCAGCCAGGGACTCTCAGGGACTGAAGCTTTCTTT CASSQGLSGTEAFF
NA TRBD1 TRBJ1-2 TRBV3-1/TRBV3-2 TGTGCCAGCAGCCAAGATCTCGGAGGGGGCGCGGGCTATGGCTACACCTTC CASSQDLGGGAGYGYTF
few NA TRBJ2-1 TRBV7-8 TGTGCCAGCAGCTTAGCGACACAGGGACGCGAGCAGTTCTTC CASSLATQGREQFF
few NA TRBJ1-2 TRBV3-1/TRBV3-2 TGTGCCAGCAGCCCTTCTTCGGGGGGGAAGAGGTATGGCTACACCTTC CASSPSSGGKRYGYTF
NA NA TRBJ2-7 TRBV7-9 TGTGCCATTCGTGGGGGAGGATCCTACGAGCAGTACTTC CAIRGGGSYEQYF
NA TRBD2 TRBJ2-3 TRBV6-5 TGTGCCAGCAGGTTCAGCGGGGTTAGCACAGATACGCAGTATTTT CASRFSGVSTDTQYF
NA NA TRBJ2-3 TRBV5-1 TGCGCCAGCCCCTCGGATACGCAGTATTTT CASPSDTQYF
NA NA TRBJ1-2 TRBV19 TGTGCCTCTCGCCCCACGGGAAACTATGGCTACACCTTC CASRPTGNYGYTF